This T cell receptor (beta chain) appears in the sequencing data of a study of CD8 T cells in Susac syndrome. For the study at large: Patients with Susac syndrome, at blood draw, were therapy-naive, on corticosteroids, or on intravenous immunoglobulin alone. General observations from the study: Clonal expansion was not observed in the Susac syndrome CD4+ T cell repertoires. Regarding the TCR sequencing and HLA analysis, the study admitted that a relatively small number of individuals were involved.

Random hexamers were used to reverse transcribe the RNA input (about 0.5 to 1 ug). Across 54 Vbeta and 13 Jbeta, TCR beta CDR3 was amplified with immunoSEQ multiplex PCR. TCRdb processed the immunoSEQ multiplex PCR reads anew with MiXCR; each CDR3 protein has one entry. The table shows some 150,000 distinct CDR3 sequences, with approximately 95% occurring only once. A note on this clonotype: What it binds is unknown.

CDR1 is LNHDA and CDR2 is SQIVND in the germline V gene (reference sequence). V was cut by 3 bases and J by 4 bases, with 13 bases left in between. This CDR3 comprises 14 residues. This sequence originates from a human donor with Susac syndrome. This chain uses TRBV19 with TRBJ2-7, with D perhaps matching TRBD2 (6 bases). The specimen sequenced was CD4+ T cells from PBMCs. CDR3 in amino acids: CASSIGVRGYEQYF. CDR3 DNA: TGTGCCAGTAGTATCGGGGTTCGGGGGTACGAGCAGTACTTC.